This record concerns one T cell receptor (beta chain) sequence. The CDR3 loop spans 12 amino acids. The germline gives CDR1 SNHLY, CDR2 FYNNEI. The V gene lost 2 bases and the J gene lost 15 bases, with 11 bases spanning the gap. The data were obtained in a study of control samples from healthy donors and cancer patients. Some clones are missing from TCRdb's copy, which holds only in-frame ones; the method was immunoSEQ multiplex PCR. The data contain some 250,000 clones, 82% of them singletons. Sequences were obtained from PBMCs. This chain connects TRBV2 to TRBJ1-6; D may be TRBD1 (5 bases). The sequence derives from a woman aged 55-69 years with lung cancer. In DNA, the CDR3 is TGTGCCAGCAGTGAATCAGGGCAAAACCTCCACTTT. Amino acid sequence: CASSESGQNLHF.